A single sample gave rise to the 21 T cell receptor beta chains below, sequenced in a study of metastatic and nonmetastatic thyroid tumors. TCRdb reassembled clones from the PCR reads with MiXCR. The sample holds about 8,600 clones, about 30% seen once. The entire patient cohort was treatment-naive prior to thyroid surgery. Sequencing input: adjacent normal tissue. Every receptor here comes from a female donor with papillary thyroid cancer or a benign thyroid nodule (not recorded which). Some clones in this sample may be carry-over from other donors' samples.

In its sample, this clone ranks as medium-sized (0.01 to 0.1%). The chain uses TRBV6-4 and TRBJ2-3; 10 bases agree with TRBD1. The CDR3 loop spans 15 amino acids. J gave up 4 bases and V 0 bases, and 1 base lay outside the gene matches. Germline V lookup: CDR1 MRHNA, CDR2 SNTAGT. The CDR3: CASSDSTGGADTQYF. The DNA for the CDR3 is TGTGCCAGCAGTGACTCGACAGGGGGCGCAGATACGCAGTATTTT.

As concerns this clone: The germline gene is not matched at one end of the junction; a read error may be the cause. The chain carries TRBV13 and TRBJ1-1; D is perhaps TRBD1 (5 bases). The CDR3 has 14 residues. The germline V gene encodes CDR1 PRHDT and CDR2 FYEKMQ (reference sequence). This CDR3 reads CAISPPGQNTEAFF. CDR3 in DNA: TGTGCCATCAGCCCGCCTGGACAGAACACTGAAGCTTTCTTT.

This clone was observed a few times. The chain carries TRBV27 and TRBJ1-5; possibly TRBD1 for D (5 bases). This CDR3 contains 13 residues. V gave up 10 bases and J gave up 3 bases, with 13 bases separating them. Germline V lookup: CDR1 MNHEY, CDR2 SMNVEV (reference sequence). The CDR3 reads CATLGDPNQPQHF. The CDR3 DNA is TGTGCCACCTTGGGGGATCCCAATCAGCCCCAGCATTTT.

This clone came up many times. The V gene is TRBV18, the J gene TRBJ2-3; D call uncertain. CDR3 length: 14 residues. V was pared by 1 base and J by 0 bases, with 5 bases between. The germline V gene has CDR1 KGHSH and CDR2 LQKENI. CDR3 nucleotides: TGTGCCAGCTCACCACAACGGAGCACAGATACGCAGTATTTT. This gives the protein CASSPQRSTDTQYF.

By share, this clone counts as medium-sized. The chain combines TRBV27 with TRBJ2-3; 10 bases fit TRBD2. Germline values: CDR1 MNHEY, CDR2 SMNVEV (reference sequence). V gave up 2 bases and J gave up 2 bases; unmatched junction bases: 7. The CDR3 consists of 17 residues. The CDR3, as DNA: TGTGCCAGCAGTTTAGTCAGCGGGAGGGGATTCACAGATACGCAGTATTTT. It translates to CASSLVSGRGFTDTQYF.

This clone showed up many times. The V and J genes are TRBV19 and TRBJ2-3; TRBD2 is a possible D gene (6 bases). The CDR3 totals 13 residues. Germline values: CDR1 LNHDA, CDR2 SQIVND (reference sequence). Trimming removed 2 bases at V and 5 bases at J, with 8 bases between. DNA for the CDR3: TGTGCCAGTAGTATACAGGGAGGAGATACGCAGTATTTT. It encodes CASSIQGGDTQYF.

This clone was counted only a few times. One junction end does not reproduce the germline sequence, and a read error may be involved. The chain joins TRBV6-1 to TRBJ2-1; 8 nucleotides align to TRBD2. Germline assignment: CDR1 MNHNS and CDR2 SASEGT. The CDR3 length is 16 residues. The CDR3 loop is CTSSSYALADDNDQFF. The CDR3 DNA reads TGTACCAGCAGCTCCTATGCACTAGCGGATGACAATGATCAGTTCTTC.

This chain joins TRBV18 and TRBJ1-1; no clear D. The germline V gene encodes CDR1 KGHSH and CDR2 LQKENI. The CDR3 totals 14 residues. The ends were cut back, 3 bases at V and 4 bases at J, with 12 bases in the middle. Written as DNA, the CDR3 is TGTGCCAGCTCACCGACCGTTTGCATCACTGAAGCTTTCTTT. Translating gives CASSPTVCITEAFF. Supplemented by reference TRBV18 and TRBJ1-1, the full variable domain reads NAGVMQNPRHLVRRRGQEARLRCSPMKGHSHVYWYRQLPEEGLKFMVYLQKENIIDESGMPKERFSAEFPKEGPSILRIQQVVRGDSAAYFCASSPTVCITEAFFGQGTRLTVV.

On this clone: Likely a read error: the CDR3 ends without its conserved phenylalanine or tryptophan. The DNA is omitted, as the CDR3 cannot be located on it reliably, and the CDR3 follows TCRdb's listing. J is TRBJ2-1 and V is TRBV6-1; the table's TRBD1 call for D was not verified on the DNA. The CDR3 has 16 amino acids, counting both end residues. CDR1 and CDR2 (germline): MNHNS, SASEGT. The CDR3 sequence is CASSERGGGTHNEQCL.

The rearrangement uses TRBV11-2 and TRBJ2-7, with a weak D call TRBD1 (5 bases). The V gene lost 5 bases and the J gene lost 6 bases, with 17 bases spanning the gap. This CDR3 has 14 amino acids. Germline assignment: CDR1 SGHAT and CDR2 FQNNGV. CDR3 coding DNA: TGTGCCAGCAGCGTCGGATCAGGGCGATCCGAGCAGTACTTC. This gives the protein CASSVGSGRSEQYF.

Only a few counts were recorded for this clone. Since a much larger clone is just one base distant, this may be a read error. The chain carries TRBV5-1 and TRBJ2-5; D gene uncertain. The germline V gene encodes CDR1 SGHRS and CDR2 YFSETQ. The CDR3 runs to 15 residues. The CDR3 spells CVSSSTVVPQEAQYF. The CDR3 DNA reads as TGCGTCAGCAGCTCTACAGTCGTGCCCCAAGAGGCCCAGTACTTC.

This chain links TRBV20-1 with TRBJ2-7; 8 bases are a match to TRBD2. V lost 3 bases, J lost 3 bases, and 10 bases stayed unmatched. Germline CDR1 DFQATT, CDR2 SNEGSKA (reference sequence). The CDR3 has 15 residues. For the CDR3, the DNA is TGCAGTGCTAGGAAAGAGGGGACTAGACTCTACGAGCAGTACTTC. Amino acid sequence: CSARKEGTRLYEQYF.

Relative to its sample, this clone is medium-sized. The chain carries TRBV19 and TRBJ2-1, with D maybe TRBD2 (5 bases). CDR1 and CDR2 (germline): LNHDA, SQIVND (reference sequence). The CDR3 consists of 13 residues. Trimming cost V 4 bases and J 10 bases, with 14 bases left between them. As DNA, the CDR3 is TGTGCCAGTAGTACCTATAGCGTTAGCGAGCAGTTCTTC. Its protein is CASSTYSVSEQFF.

The V and J genes are TRBV10-3 and TRBJ1-2; a weak D match, TRBD1 (6 bases). Trimming shortened V by 8 bases and J by 6 bases, and 16 bases separated the two germline ends. Germline loops: CDR1 ENHRY, CDR2 SYGVKD. This CDR3 contains 13 residues. The CDR3 here is CAIGQTGTDGYTF. The DNA for the CDR3 is TGTGCCATCGGGCAGACAGGTACGGATGGCTACACCTTC.

This chain links TRBV20-1 with TRBJ1-1; possibly TRBD1 for D (5 bases). Trimming pared 5 bases from V and 3 bases from J, leaving 13 bases between. Germline CDR1 and CDR2: DFQATT and SNEGSKA (reference sequence). The CDR3 loop spans 13 amino acids. CDR3 in amino acids: CSARPGGHTEAFF. For the CDR3, the DNA is TGCAGTGCTCGACCGGGGGGACACACTGAAGCTTTCTTT.

This clone is categorized as medium-sized. This chain joins TRBV27 and TRBJ2-6; D is perhaps TRBD1 or TRBD2 (6 bases each). Germline V CDR1 and CDR2: MNHEY, SMNVEV (reference sequence). The CDR3 runs 16 residues. The ends were cut back, 5 bases at V and 2 bases at J, with 13 bases in the middle. The CDR3 sequence: CASSPHREAGANVLTF. The CDR3 DNA sequence: TGTGCCAGCAGTCCACACAGGGAGGCTGGGGCCAACGTCCTGACTTTC.

This clone was picked up a small number of times. This may be a read error, as it is one base from a much larger clone. The gene calls are TRBV7-2 and TRBJ2-5; TRBD1 aligns across 7 bases. CDR3 length: 13 amino acids. The germline V gene encodes CDR1 SGHTA and CDR2 FQGNSA. The junction had 8 bases not matched to a gene; V was cut back by 5 bases and J by 8 bases. The CDR3 DNA follows: TGTGCCAGCAGCGTTTACAGGGGCCATACCCAGTACTTC. It encodes CASSVYRGHTQYF.

This chain links TRBV7-8 with TRBJ2-1; D remains ambiguous. Trimming pared 1 base from V and 0 bases from J, leaving 13 bases between. The CDR3 consists of 17 residues. From germline, CDR1 is SGHVS and CDR2 FQNEAQ. The chain's CDR3 is CASSLVAISRSYNEQFF. For the CDR3, the DNA is TGTGCCAGCAGCTTAGTAGCCATTAGCCGCTCCTACAATGAGCAGTTCTTC.

CDR3 in DNA: TGTGCCAGCAGTGCCGGGACAGGGGGCCACGAGCAGTACTTC. It yields the protein CASSAGTGGHEQYF. The V gene is TRBV2, the J gene TRBJ2-7, with 12 nucleotides matching TRBD1. The germline CDR1 and CDR2 sequences are SNHLY and FYNNEI. The CDR3 loop spans 14 amino acids. V was clipped by 4 bases and J by 5 bases; unmatched bases: 3.

This clone rates as medium-sized. This chain uses TRBV28 with TRBJ2-7; 8 bases map to TRBD1. Per germline, CDR1 MDHEN and CDR2 SYDVKM. The CDR3 contains 12 residues. Trimming removed 6 bases from V and 6 bases from J; junction bases left unmatched: 4. The CDR3 DNA is TGTGCCAGCAGCACGACAGGGGTCGAGCAGTACTTC. It codes for CASSTTGVEQYF.

This clone was seen a few times. The rearrangement joins TRBV6-6 to TRBJ1-2; D unresolved. The V gene lost 2 bases and the J gene lost 7 bases, with 11 bases spanning the gap. Germline-derived CDR1 and CDR2 are MNHNY and SVGAGI (reference sequence). The CDR3 totals 13 residues. The CDR3 protein is CASSYLDGSGYTF. The CDR3 DNA reads TGTGCCAGCAGTTACCTAGACGGGAGTGGCTACACCTTC.